This T cell receptor beta chain was found in a study of glioma-infiltrating T cells. Using RNA template, CDR3s of TCR alpha and beta were amplified with iRepertoire arm-PCR. TCRdb passed the multiplex PCR reads through MiXCR, listing each CDR3 protein once. In the table there are about 140,000 distinct CDR3 sequences, more than 35% of which are singletons. Many counts were recorded for this clonotype. In germline, CDR1 is MNHNS, CDR2 SASEGT. The CDR3 is made up of 12 amino acids. V was clipped by 8 bases and J by 15 bases, with 20 bases between them. The V gene is TRBV6-1, the J gene TRBJ2-1; D is unclear. The TCR was taken from a human donor with low-grade glioma or glioblastoma, undergoing nonglioma brain surgery, or in good health (not recorded which). The specimen sequenced was glioma tissue, nonneoplastic brain tissue, or PBMCs (not recorded which). For the CDR3, the DNA is TGTGCCAGCCGTGGACCAGCGCGTGTTTGGTTCTTC. This sequence encodes CASRGPARVWFF.